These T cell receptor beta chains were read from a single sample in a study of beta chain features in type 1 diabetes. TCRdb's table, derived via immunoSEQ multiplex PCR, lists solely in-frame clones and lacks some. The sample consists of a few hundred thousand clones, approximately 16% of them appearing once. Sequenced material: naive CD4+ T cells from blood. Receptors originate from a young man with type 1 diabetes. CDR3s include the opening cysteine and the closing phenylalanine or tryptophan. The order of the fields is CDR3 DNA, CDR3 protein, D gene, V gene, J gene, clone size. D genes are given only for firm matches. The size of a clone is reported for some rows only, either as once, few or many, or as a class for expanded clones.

cdr3_nt: TGTGCCAGCAACACATTCAGGGGAAACTATGGCTACACCTTC
cdr3_aa: CASNTFRGNYGYTF
d_call: .
v_call: TRBV28
j_call: TRBJ1-2
clone_size: .

cdr3_nt: TGTGCCAGCTCACCACCCCTTGGAAGGACTGAAGCTTTCTTT
cdr3_aa: CASSPPLGRTEAFF
d_call: .
v_call: TRBV18
j_call: TRBJ1-1
clone_size: .

cdr3_nt: TGCAGCGTTGTTGGGGATTTCTACAATGAGCAGTTCTTC
cdr3_aa: CSVVGDFYNEQFF
d_call: .
v_call: TRBV29-1
j_call: TRBJ2-1
clone_size: .

cdr3_nt: TGTGCCAGCAGCCCGGGCCCCGTACGGGATGAGCAGTTCTTC
cdr3_aa: CASSPGPVRDEQFF
d_call: .
v_call: TRBV9
j_call: TRBJ2-1
clone_size: .

cdr3_nt: TGCAGCGTCAGCCGGGACAGCTCCTACGAGCAGTACTTC
cdr3_aa: CSVSRDSSYEQYF
d_call: TRBD1
v_call: TRBV29-1
j_call: TRBJ2-7
clone_size: few

cdr3_nt: TGTGCCAGCAGCGTAGGTGGGGACAGGGACACCTACGAGCAGTACTTC
cdr3_aa: CASSVGGDRDTYEQYF
d_call: TRBD1
v_call: TRBV9
j_call: TRBJ2-7
clone_size: .

cdr3_nt: TGCGCCAGCAGTCAACCGGGAACTAGCGGCGGACACTACGAGCAGTACTTC
cdr3_aa: CASSQPGTSGGHYEQYF
d_call: TRBD2
v_call: TRBV23-1
j_call: TRBJ2-7
clone_size: few

cdr3_nt: TGTGCCAGCAGTCCCCAGCGGGAGGTGTACGAGCAGTACTTC
cdr3_aa: CASSPQREVYEQYF
d_call: TRBD2
v_call: TRBV28
j_call: TRBJ2-7
clone_size: .

cdr3_nt: TGTGCCAGCAGCCTAGCTGGACGGAACTACGAGCAGTACTTC
cdr3_aa: CASSLAGRNYEQYF
d_call: .
v_call: TRBV9
j_call: TRBJ2-7
clone_size: .

cdr3_nt: TGTGCCAGCAGCTTTTTGATGAACACTGAAGCTTTCTTT
cdr3_aa: CASSFLMNTEAFF
d_call: .
v_call: TRBV7-2
j_call: TRBJ1-1
clone_size: few

cdr3_nt: TGTGCCAGCAGCTTAGCTATCGTGCGTGAGCAGTTCTTC
cdr3_aa: CASSLAIVREQFF
d_call: .
v_call: TRBV7-2
j_call: TRBJ2-1
clone_size: .

cdr3_nt: TGTGCCTGGCGGGCGCCGGTGGGGACCCAGTACTTC
cdr3_aa: CAWRAPVGTQYF
d_call: .
v_call: TRBV30
j_call: TRBJ2-5
clone_size: few

cdr3_nt: TGTGCCAGCAGCTCCCCGTCAGGGACTAGCGGGAGTCATGAGCAGTTCTTC
cdr3_aa: CASSSPSGTSGSHEQFF
d_call: TRBD2
v_call: TRBV7-2
j_call: TRBJ2-1
clone_size: few

cdr3_nt: TGCAGCGTTCTTACAGGGAGTGAGACCCAGTACTTC
cdr3_aa: CSVLTGSETQYF
d_call: .
v_call: TRBV29-1
j_call: TRBJ2-5
clone_size: .

cdr3_nt: TGTGCCAGCAGTGTCCGGGGCGAGACCCAGTACTTC
cdr3_aa: CASSVRGETQYF
d_call: .
v_call: TRBV25-1
j_call: TRBJ2-5
clone_size: few

cdr3_nt: TGTGCCAGCAGTTTATGGAAGACAGTAAGCACAGATACGCAGTATTTT
cdr3_aa: CASSLWKTVSTDTQYF
d_call: .
v_call: TRBV28
j_call: TRBJ2-3
clone_size: .

cdr3_nt: TGTGCCAGCAGTTTAAGTAGTCTCGCGGGGACCCAGTACTTC
cdr3_aa: CASSLSSLAGTQYF
d_call: .
v_call: TRBV27
j_call: TRBJ2-5
clone_size: few

cdr3_nt: TGTGCCAGCAGCTTGTACGACAGGGGGCTGAACACTGAAGCTTTCTTT
cdr3_aa: CASSLYDRGLNTEAFF
d_call: TRBD1
v_call: TRBV7-2
j_call: TRBJ1-1
clone_size: few

cdr3_nt: TGCGCCAGCAGCGTACAGGGGTTGACTGAAGCTTTCTTT
cdr3_aa: CASSVQGLTEAFF
d_call: TRBD1
v_call: TRBV4-3
j_call: TRBJ1-1
clone_size: few

cdr3_nt: TGTGCCAGCAGCCCCAATACCGGGACTAGTACCAATGAGCAGTTCTTC
cdr3_aa: CASSPNTGTSTNEQFF
d_call: TRBD2
v_call: TRBV5-4
j_call: TRBJ2-1
clone_size: few